One and the same sample provided the 16 T cell receptor beta chains below, sequenced in a study of beta chain features in type 1 diabetes. Findings of the study overall: In all four CD4+ subsets, TCRB CDR3 length was significantly, moderately reduced in type 1 diabetes.

The antigens these receptors bind are not known. The authors reverse transcribed all of the isolated RNA, so sequencing captured expressed TCRB transcripts. The method was immunoSEQ multiplex PCR; TCRdb's version includes in-frame clones alone and lacks a portion of them. This table has fewer than 400,000 clones, 9.3% appearing once. Material: central memory CD4+ T cells from blood. The source is a young man with type 1 diabetes.

This clone has only a few counts. The V call is TRBV5-1, the J call TRBJ2-3, with D maybe TRBD1 (6 bases). The germline CDR1 and CDR2 sequences are SGHRS and YFSETQ. The CDR3 runs 15 residues. V lost 0 bases and J lost 3, with 11 bases in between. DNA for the CDR3: TGCGCCAGCAGCTTGGAGGACAGACCAACAGATACGCAGTATTTT. This sequence encodes CASSLEDRPTDTQYF. The variable domain in full, completed from reference TRBV5-1 and TRBJ2-3, reads KAGVTQTPRYLIKTRGQQVTLSCSPISGHRSVSWYQQTPGQGLQFLFEYFSETQRNKGNFPGRFSGRQFSNSRSEMNVSTLELGDSALYLCASSLEDRPTDTQYFGPGTRLTVL.

The table lists this clone with many counts. CDR3 DNA sequence: TGTGCCAGCAGCGTAGAGTCTCAGGGGCTCTCACCCCTCCACTTT. Translated, it gives CASSVESQGLSPLHF. V gene TRBV9 combines with J gene TRBJ1-6; possibly TRBD1 for D (6 bases). The V end lost 0 bases, the J end lost 10 bases, and 14 bases lay between the germline ends. CDR1 and CDR2 (germline): SGDLS, YYNGEE. This CDR3 has 15 residues.

As concerns this clone: Possible read error: a much larger clone is one base away. The gene calls are TRBV2 and TRBJ2-7; D is unresolved. The CDR3 totals 10 residues. The V gene's germline CDR1 is SNHLY and CDR2 FYNNEI. Trimming pared 8 bases from V and 3 bases from J, leaving 5 bases between. The CDR3 is CASRGYEQYF. The CDR3 nucleotides are TGTGCCAGCCGCGGCTACGAGCAGTACTTC. The variable domain in full, with the rest retrieved from reference TRBV2 and TRBJ2-7, is EPEVTQTPSHQVTQMGQEVILRCVPISNHLYFYWYRQILGQKVEFLVSFYNNEISEKSEIFDDQFSVERPDGSNFTLKIRSTKLEDSAMYFCASRGYEQYFGPGTRLTVT.

This chain joins TRBV25-1 and TRBJ1-5; D is undetermined. The CDR3 sequence is 12 residues long. Trimming pared 3 bases from V and 4 bases from J, leaving 4 bases between. CDR1 is MGHDK and CDR2 is SYGVNS in the germline V gene. CDR3 nucleotides: TGTGCCAGCAGTGAGGGGAATCAGCCCCAGCATTTT. Translated: CASSEGNQPQHF. Full variable domain (missing parts from reference TRBV25-1 and TRBJ1-5): EADIYQTPRYLVIGTGKKITLECSQTMGHDKMYWYQQDPGMELHLIHYSYGVNSTEKGDLSSESTVSRIRTEHFPLTLESARPSHTSQYLCASSEGNQPQHFGDGTRLSIL.

This clone has a handful of counts. V usage is TRBV6-6 and J usage is TRBJ2-3; possible D gene TRBD2, 5 bases. CDR1 and CDR2 from the germline V gene are MNHNY and SVGAGI (reference sequence). Deletions cut 6 bases from V and 4 bases from J, with 11 bases between. CDR3 size: 13 residues. This CDR3 is CASSYLSADTQYF. DNA for the CDR3: TGTGCCAGCAGCTATCTTAGCGCAGATACGCAGTATTTT.

This clone was counted only a few times. The chain is built from TRBV5-1 and TRBJ2-3; 8 bases line up with TRBD2. Germline V gene lookup returns CDR1 SGHRS and CDR2 YFSETQ. V trimming: 6 bases; J trimming: 1 base; junction bases outside the gene matches: 10. The CDR3 sequence is 16 residues long. The CDR3 bases are TGCGCCAGCACCCCCTTAGCGGGGAGCGGCACAGATACGCAGTATTTT. It yields the protein CASTPLAGSGTDTQYF.

The chain employs TRBV7-9 and TRBJ1-1; a possible D gene is TRBD1 (5 bases). V was trimmed by 6 bases and J by 3 bases, leaving 14 bases between them. The CDR3 contains 14 residues. Germline V CDR1 and CDR2: SEHNR, FQNEAQ (reference sequence). CDR3 sequence reads: CASSSQGGHTEAFF. CDR3 bases: TGTGCCAGCAGTTCTCAGGGTGGTCACACTGAAGCTTTCTTT.

A few counts support this clone. The V and J genes are TRBV15 and TRBJ2-3, with TRBD2 matching over 7 bases. The V segment lost 3 bases and the J segment 0 bases; nucleotides outside the gene matches: 3. Germline assignment: CDR1 LNHNV and CDR2 YYDKDF (reference sequence). The CDR3 sequence is 15 residues long. The chain's CDR3 is CATSRPGGSTDTQYF. The CDR3, as DNA: TGTGCCACCAGCAGGCCGGGGGGTAGCACAGATACGCAGTATTTT. The complete variable domain, with remaining parts taken from reference TRBV15 and TRBJ2-3, reads DAMVIQNPRYQVTQFGKPVTLSCSQTLNHNVMYWYQQKSSQAPKLLFHYYDKDFNNEADTPDNFQSRRPNTSFCFLDIRSPGLGDTAMYLCATSRPGGSTDTQYFGPGTRLTVL.

As to this clone: This likely comes from a read error, as the CDR3 has no conserved phenylalanine or tryptophan at its end. The limits of the CDR3 on the DNA are not certain, so only TCRdb's listed CDR3 is given. The chain joins TRBV28 to TRBJ1-2. Counting both end residues, the CDR3 totals 14 amino acids. The germline V gene has CDR1 MDHEN and CDR2 SYDVKM. The CDR3 loop is CASSRKGVGGGYTL.

This clone was counted between two and nine times. The rearrangement joins TRBV7-6 to TRBJ2-5, with D uncertain. V was trimmed by 4 bases and J by 4 bases, leaving 16 bases between them. The germline gives CDR1 SGHVS, CDR2 FNYEAQ. The CDR3 is 15 residues long. The CDR3 spells CASSSPRPSGETQYF. The CDR3 DNA reads as TGTGCCAGCAGCTCCCCTAGACCCTCCGGAGAGACCCAGTACTTC.

The chain joins TRBV2 to TRBJ2-3; 7 nucleotides match TRBD2. Losses at the gene ends were 7 bases for V and 3 bases for J; bases not matched to a gene: 4. CDR3 length: 13 amino acids. Germline values: CDR1 SNHLY, CDR2 FYNNEI. The CDR3 protein is CASTQRGTDTQYF. DNA for the CDR3: TGTGCCAGCACCCAGCGGGGAACAGATACGCAGTATTTT.

This clone was observed many times. The J gene is TRBJ2-1, the V gene TRBV15, with 7 bases fitting TRBD2. Looked up from germline, CDR1 is LNHNV and CDR2 is YYDKDF (reference sequence). This CDR3 is built from 13 residues. V trimming: 0 bases; J trimming: 12 bases; junction bases outside the gene matches: 5. The CDR3 is CATSRDGGGRQFF. The CDR3 DNA reads as TGTGCCACCAGCAGAGATGGCGGGGGTCGGCAGTTCTTC.

The chain combines TRBV4-3 with TRBJ1-5; D is undetermined. V dropped 5 bases and J dropped 0 bases, with 5 bases sitting between them. Germline CDR1 reads LGHNA; CDR2 reads YSLEER. The CDR3 length is 13 residues. CDR3 region: CASSYSSNQPQHF. CDR3 DNA sequence: TGCGCCAGCAGCTACAGTAGCAATCAGCCCCAGCATTTT.

In this sample, this clone turned up a few times. CDR3 region: CAWSVAGGHGYTF. CDR3 coding DNA: TGTGCCTGGAGTGTAGCCGGGGGTCATGGCTACACCTTC. The chain employs TRBV30 and TRBJ1-2; a possible D gene is TRBD1 (5 bases). V was cut by 0 bases and J by 6 bases, with 11 bases left in between. The germline V gene has CDR1 GTSNPN and CDR2 SVGIG (reference sequence). The CDR3 spans 13 residues.

The chain links TRBV18 to TRBJ1-2; D unresolved. The V end was cut by 3 bases, the J end by 6 bases, with 11 bases between. CDR3 size: 13 residues. From germline, CDR1 is KGHSH and CDR2 LQKENI. The CDR3 is CASSPGNDNGYTF. The CDR3 coding sequence is TGTGCCAGCTCACCGGGCAACGATAATGGCTACACCTTC.

The chain recombines TRBV11-2 with TRBJ1-2, with a tentative D call TRBD1 (5 bases). V was cut by 2 bases and J by 8 bases, with 12 bases left in between. The V gene's germline CDR1 is SGHAT and CDR2 FQNNGV. The CDR3 consists of 13 residues. As DNA, the CDR3 is TGTGCCAGCAGCTTACTTGAGGGGTTAGGCTACACCTTC. This sequence encodes CASSLLEGLGYTF.